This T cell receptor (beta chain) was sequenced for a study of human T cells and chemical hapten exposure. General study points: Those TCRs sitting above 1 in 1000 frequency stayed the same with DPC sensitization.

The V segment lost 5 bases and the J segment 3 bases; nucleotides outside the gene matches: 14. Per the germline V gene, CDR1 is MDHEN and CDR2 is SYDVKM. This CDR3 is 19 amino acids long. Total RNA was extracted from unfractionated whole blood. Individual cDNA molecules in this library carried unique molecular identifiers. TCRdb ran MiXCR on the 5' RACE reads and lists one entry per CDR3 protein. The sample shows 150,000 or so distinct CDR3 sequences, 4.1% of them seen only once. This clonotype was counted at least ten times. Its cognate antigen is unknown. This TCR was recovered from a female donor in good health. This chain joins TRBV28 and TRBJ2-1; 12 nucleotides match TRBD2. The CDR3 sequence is CASSPRRWTSGEVYNEQFF. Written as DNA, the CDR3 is TGTGCCAGCAGTCCACGGCGCTGGACTAGCGGGGAGGTCTACAATGAGCAGTTCTTC.